This T cell receptor beta chain was retrieved from a study of early T cells in non-severe SARS-CoV-2 infection. Study at large: Chains from this unsorted whole-blood bulk RNA could not be paired.

Study-level points and caveats: VDJdb matching favored anti-spike CD8 responses, missing private and CD4 specificities.

V lost 0 bases to trimming and J lost 7 bases, with 10 bases between them. CDR1 is DFQATT, CDR2 SNEGSKA, per germline (reference sequence). This CDR3 spans 12 amino acids. This clonotype was counted ten times or more. Antigen unknown. Unique molecular identifiers were attached to individual cDNA molecules. TCRdb analysed the 5' RACE reads with MiXCR anew, one entry per CDR3 protein. The table includes tens of thousands of distinct CDR3 sequences, more than 4.5% detected once. The chain employs TRBV20-1 and TRBJ2-7, with D perhaps given as TRBD1 or TRBD2 (5 bases each). This sequence originates from an adult who was a healthcare worker with PCR-confirmed SARS-CoV-2 infection or an uninfected control (not recorded which). The sequenced sample consisted of whole blood. CDR3 protein: CSAREGVREQYF. The CDR3 DNA reads as TGCAGTGCTAGAGAGGGGGTGAGGGAGCAGTACTTC.